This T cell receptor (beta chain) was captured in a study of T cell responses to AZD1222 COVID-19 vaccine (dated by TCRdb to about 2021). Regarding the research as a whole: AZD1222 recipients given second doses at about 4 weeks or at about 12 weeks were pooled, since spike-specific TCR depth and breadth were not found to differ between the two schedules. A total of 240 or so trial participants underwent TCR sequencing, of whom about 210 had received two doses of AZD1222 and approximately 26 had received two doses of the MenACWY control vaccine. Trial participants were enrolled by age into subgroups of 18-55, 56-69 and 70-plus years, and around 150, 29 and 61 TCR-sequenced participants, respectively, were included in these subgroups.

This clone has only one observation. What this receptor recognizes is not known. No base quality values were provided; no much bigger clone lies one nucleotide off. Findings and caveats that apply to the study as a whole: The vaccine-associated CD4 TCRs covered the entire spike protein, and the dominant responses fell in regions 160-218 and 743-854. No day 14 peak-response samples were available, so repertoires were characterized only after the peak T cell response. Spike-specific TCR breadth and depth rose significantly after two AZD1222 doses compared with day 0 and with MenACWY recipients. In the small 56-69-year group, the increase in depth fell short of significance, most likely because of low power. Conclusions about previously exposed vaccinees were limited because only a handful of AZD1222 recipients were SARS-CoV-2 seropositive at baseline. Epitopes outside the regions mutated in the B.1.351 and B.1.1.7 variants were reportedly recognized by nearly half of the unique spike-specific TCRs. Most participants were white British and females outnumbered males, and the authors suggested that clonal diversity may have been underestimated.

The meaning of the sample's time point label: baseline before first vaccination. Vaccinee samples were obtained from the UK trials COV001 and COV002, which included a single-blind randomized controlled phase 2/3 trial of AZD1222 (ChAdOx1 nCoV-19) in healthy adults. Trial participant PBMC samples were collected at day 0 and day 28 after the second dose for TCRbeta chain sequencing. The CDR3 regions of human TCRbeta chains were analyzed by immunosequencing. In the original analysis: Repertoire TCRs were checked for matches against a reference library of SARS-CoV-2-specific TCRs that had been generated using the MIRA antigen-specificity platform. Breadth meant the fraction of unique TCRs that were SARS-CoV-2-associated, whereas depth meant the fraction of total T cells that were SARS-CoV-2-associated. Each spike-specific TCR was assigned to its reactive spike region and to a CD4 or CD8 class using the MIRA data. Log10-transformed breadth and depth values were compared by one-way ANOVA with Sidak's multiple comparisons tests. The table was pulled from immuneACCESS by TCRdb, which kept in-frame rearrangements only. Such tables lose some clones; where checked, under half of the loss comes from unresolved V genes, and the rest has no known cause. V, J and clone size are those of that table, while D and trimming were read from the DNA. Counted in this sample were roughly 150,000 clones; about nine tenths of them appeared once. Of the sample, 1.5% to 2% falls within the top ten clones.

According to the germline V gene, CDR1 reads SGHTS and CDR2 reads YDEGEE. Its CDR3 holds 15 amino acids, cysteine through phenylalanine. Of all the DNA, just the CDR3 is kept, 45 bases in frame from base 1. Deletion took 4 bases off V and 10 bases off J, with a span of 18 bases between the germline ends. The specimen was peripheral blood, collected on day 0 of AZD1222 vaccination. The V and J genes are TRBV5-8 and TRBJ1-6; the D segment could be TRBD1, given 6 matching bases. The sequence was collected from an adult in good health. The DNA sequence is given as TGTGCCAGCAGCCTTGACCCAGGGGCCAGGTCACCCCTCCACTTT. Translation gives CASSLDPGARSPLHF.